Shown below are 5 T cell receptor beta chains from a single sample sequenced in a study of CD8+ T cells in alopecia areata. The sequencing template was cDNA reverse transcribed from extracted RNA. Only in-frame clones appear in the TCRdb table, and some are missing; sequencing was by immunoSEQ multiplex PCR. The sample includes 150,000 to 200,000 clones, approximately 57% of them seen just once. Treatment noted: oral pan-JAK inhibitor, 5-10 mg twice daily. The specimen was CD4+ T cells sorted from blood, collected at week 24, from a patient treated with tofacitinib. These receptors were taken from a human donor with alopecia areata.

This clone was observed a single time. The chain combines TRBV4-3 with TRBJ1-2; TRBD1 might be the D (6 bases). The CDR3 runs 12 residues. Germline V gives CDR1 LGHNA, CDR2 YSLEER. The ends were cut back, 3 bases at V and 8 bases at J, with 10 bases in the middle. DNA for the CDR3: TGCGCCAGCAGCCATTCACAGGGAGGCTACACCTTC. It encodes CASSHSQGGYTF.

The genes are TRBV29-1 and TRBJ1-1; D may be TRBD1 (5 bases). The CDR3 spans 14 residues. V was shortened by 3 bases and J by 0 bases, with 11 bases between the two germline ends. Looked up from germline, CDR1 is SQVTM and CDR2 is ANQGSEA. The CDR3 is CSVDPGALNTEAFF. CDR3 nucleotide sequence: TGCAGCGTTGACCCCGGGGCACTGAACACTGAAGCTTTCTTT.

This clone was observed a handful of times. The chain uses TRBV6-6 and TRBJ2-1; 7 bases fit TRBD1. This CDR3 comprises 14 residues. The J segment lost 10 bases and the V segment lost 6 bases, leaving 12 bases of the junction unmatched. CDR1 MNHNY and CDR2 SVGAGI come from the germline V gene (reference sequence). This CDR3 is CASRKIGQALEQFF. CDR3 coding DNA: TGTGCCAGCAGGAAAATCGGACAGGCGTTAGAGCAGTTCTTC.

This clone was seen a few times. The rearrangement links TRBV20-1 to TRBJ2-7; a possible D gene is TRBD1 (6 bases). The CDR3 is made up of 11 amino acids. Trimming took 5 bases from V and 9 from J, leaving 14 bases between them. Germline CDR1 DFQATT, CDR2 SNEGSKA (reference sequence). Here the CDR3 reads CSAPQDSRQYF. The CDR3 bases are TGCAGTGCTCCCCAGGACAGCAGGCAGTACTTC.

The chain uses TRBV7-3 and TRBJ2-2; D is ambiguous. From germline, CDR1 is SGHTA and CDR2 FQGTGA. CDR3 size: 11 residues. V lost 6 bases and J lost 7, with 6 bases in between. As DNA, the CDR3 is TGTGCCAGCAGTAACCGCGGGGAGCTGTTTTTT. Protein sequence: CASSNRGELFF.